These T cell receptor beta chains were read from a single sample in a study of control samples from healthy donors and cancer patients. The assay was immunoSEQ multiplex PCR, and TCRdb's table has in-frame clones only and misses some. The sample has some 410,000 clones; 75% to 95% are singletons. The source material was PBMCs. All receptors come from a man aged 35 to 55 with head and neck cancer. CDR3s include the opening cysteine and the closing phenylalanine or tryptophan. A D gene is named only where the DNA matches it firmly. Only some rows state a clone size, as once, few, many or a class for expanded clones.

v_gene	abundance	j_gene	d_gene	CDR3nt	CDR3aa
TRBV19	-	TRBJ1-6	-	TGTGCCAGTAGTATAGGCAGGGTTGATTCACCCCTCCACTTT	CASSIGRVDSPLHF
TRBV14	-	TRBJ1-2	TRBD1	TGTGCCAGCAGCCCCGGGACAGATTATGGCTACACCTTC	CASSPGTDYGYTF
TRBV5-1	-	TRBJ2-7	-	TGCGCCAGCAGCTCTGAGGGACACTACGAGCAGTACTTC	CASSSEGHYEQYF
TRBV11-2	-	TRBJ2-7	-	TGTGCCAGCAGCTTAGGCACCCAGCAGTACTTC	CASSLGTQQYF
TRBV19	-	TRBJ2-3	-	TGTGCCAGTACTAGGTGGGGTCAGGGAAGCACAGATACGCAGTATTTT	CASTRWGQGSTDTQYF
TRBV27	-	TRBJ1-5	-	TGTGCCAGCAGTCCCAGGTCAGCGGGGACCTTCGAGGCCCAGCATTTT	CASSPRSAGTFEAQHF
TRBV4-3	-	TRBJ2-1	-	TGCGCCAGCAGCCAAGGGGGCTTGAGTACCAATGAGCAGTTCTTC	CASSQGGLSTNEQFF
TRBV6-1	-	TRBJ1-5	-	TGTGCCAGCAGTGAACTCGGGGACAATCAGCCCCAGCATTTT	CASSELGDNQPQHF
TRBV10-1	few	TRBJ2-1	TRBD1	TGCGCCAGCAGTGGGGTCCCGGGACAGTACAATGAGCAGTTCTTC	CASSGVPGQYNEQFF
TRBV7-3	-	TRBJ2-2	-	TGTGCCAGCAGCTTAAACCCAGGGGCTATCACCGGGGAGCTGTTTTTT	CASSLNPGAITGELFF